Described below is a single TCR beta chain sequence and its context. These data originate in a study of control samples from healthy donors and cancer patients. TCRdb's copy holds only in-frame clones and misses some; the assay was immunoSEQ multiplex PCR. The sample consists of 130,000 or so clones, 80% to 90% of them appearing once. CDR3 length: 16 amino acids. Unmatched junction bases numbered 10, after V lost 3 bases and J lost 8 bases. Germline CDR1 and CDR2: LNHDA and SQIVND (reference sequence). The clonotype comes from a man aged 45-65 years in good health. V and J are TRBV19 and TRBJ2-1; 10 positions agree with TRBD1. Specimen: blood. The DNA for the CDR3 is TGTGCCAGTAGTATCACCGGGACAGGGGCCGGGGATGAGCAGTTCTTC. Residues: CASSITGTGAGDEQFF.